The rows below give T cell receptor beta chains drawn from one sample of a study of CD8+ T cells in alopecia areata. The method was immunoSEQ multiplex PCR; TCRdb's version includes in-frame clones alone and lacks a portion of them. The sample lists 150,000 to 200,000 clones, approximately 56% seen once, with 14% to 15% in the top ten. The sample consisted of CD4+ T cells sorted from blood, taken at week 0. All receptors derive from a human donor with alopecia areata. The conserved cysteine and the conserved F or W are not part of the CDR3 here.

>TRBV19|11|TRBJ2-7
ASAGASSYEQY
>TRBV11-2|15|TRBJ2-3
ASSSRPIAGYTDTQY
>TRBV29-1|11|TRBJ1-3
SVEQGNGNTIY
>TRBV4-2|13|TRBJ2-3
ASTTTGTTTDTQY
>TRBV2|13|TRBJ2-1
ASSIGVAGVSEQF
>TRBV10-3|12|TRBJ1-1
AISQGSRNTEAF
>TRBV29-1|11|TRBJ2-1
SVGLAGAIEQF
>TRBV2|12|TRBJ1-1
ASSQGQMNTEAF
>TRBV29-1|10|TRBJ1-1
SVRRTDTEAF
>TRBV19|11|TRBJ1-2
ASSTTDRNGYT